One sample yielded the 18 T cell receptor beta chains listed below, sequenced in a study of blood T cell repertoires in COVID-19. Method: immunoSEQ multiplex PCR; TCRdb's copy keeps in-frame clones and lacks some. The sample has about 86,000 clones; 75% to 90% are singletons. The sample taken for sequencing was peripheral blood. Receptor source: a human donor in a cohort sampled during active COVID-19.

The table lists this clone with a few counts. J is TRBJ1-2 and V is TRBV5-4; 12 bases align to TRBD1. Germline V gives CDR1 SGHNT, CDR2 YYREEE (reference sequence). The CDR3 is made up of 15 amino acids. Trimming removed 6 bases from V and 4 bases from J; junction bases left unmatched: 7. The CDR3 protein is CASKPRDRGLYGYTF. The CDR3 region has the DNA TGTGCCAGCAAACCCCGGGACAGGGGGCTCTATGGCTACACCTTC.

The chain recombines TRBV6-6 with TRBJ1-5; 8 bases are shared with TRBD1. Germline CDR1 reads MNHNY; CDR2 reads SVGAGI (reference sequence). This CDR3 has 15 residues. V trimming: 6 bases; J trimming: 4 bases; junction bases outside the gene matches: 8. The CDR3 here is CASSQDRGANQPQHF. The CDR3 nucleotides read TGTGCCAGCAGCCAAGACAGGGGAGCAAATCAGCCCCAGCATTTT.

The genes are TRBV28 and TRBJ2-1, with 11 nucleotides matching TRBD1. CDR3 length equals 14 residues. With V trimmed by 10 bases and J by 5 bases, 7 bases remained unmatched. Germline CDR1 and CDR2: MDHEN and SYDVKM. The CDR3, as DNA: TGTGCCACCTCGGGACAGGGGGTCAACAATGAGCAGTTCTTC. Amino acids: CATSGQGVNNEQFF. Full variable domain (remainder filled in from reference TRBV28 and TRBJ2-1): DVKVTQSSRYLVKRTGEKVFLECVQDMDHENMFWYRQDPGLGLRLIYFSYDVKMKEKGDIPEGYSVSREKKERFSLILESASTNQTSMYLCATSGQGVNNEQFFGPGTRLTVL.

The chain couples TRBV5-6 to TRBJ2-1; 11 bases agree with TRBD2. CDR1 is SGHDT, CDR2 YYEEEE, per germline. V was pared by 3 bases and J by 10 bases, with 15 bases of the junction left unmatched. CDR3 length equals 17 residues. DNA for the CDR3: TGTGCCAGCAGCTCTAGACTAGCGGGACCCCTCGGGGAAGAGCAGTTCTTC. Its protein product is CASSSRLAGPLGEEQFF. Combining the CDR3 with reference TRBV5-6 and TRBJ2-1 gives the whole variable domain DAGVTQSPTHLIKTRGQQVTLRCSPKSGHDTVSWYQQALGQGPQFIFQYYEEEERQRGNFPDRFSGHQFPNYSSELNVNALLLGDSALYLCASSSRLAGPLGEEQFFGPGTRLTVL.

The chain links TRBV30 to TRBJ1-3; D is unclear. The CDR3 has 13 amino acids. Trimming shortened V by 7 bases and J by 0 bases, and 10 bases separated the two germline ends. Germline V gene lookup returns CDR1 GTSNPN and CDR2 SVGIG (reference sequence). CDR3 coding DNA: TGTGCCTTTACACAGTCCTCTGGAAACACCATATATTTT. Translating gives CAFTQSSGNTIYF.

The chain links TRBV24-1 to TRBJ2-1; 8 bases agree with TRBD2. The germline CDR1 and CDR2 sequences are KGHDR and SFDVKD. The CDR3 totals 11 residues. With V trimmed by 6 bases and J by 9 bases, 0 bases remained unmatched. CDR3 bases: TGTGCCACCAGTCGGGAGGGTGAGCAGTTCTTC. Translation gives CATSREGEQFF.

J is TRBJ2-7 and V is TRBV4-1, with 10 bases matching TRBD2. The CDR3 runs to 15 residues. In germline, CDR1 is MGHRA, CDR2 YSYEKL. V lost 0 bases to trimming and J lost 4 bases; unmatched junction nucleotides: 3. The CDR3 spells CASSQDLAGVYEQYF. CDR3 nucleotides: TGCGCCAGCAGCCAAGATCTAGCGGGAGTATACGAGCAGTACTTC.

The chain joins TRBV6-6 to TRBJ1-2, with TRBD1 as a possible D gene (6 bases). The CDR3 is 13 amino acids. Germline-derived CDR1 and CDR2 are MNHNY and SVGAGI (reference sequence). The V and J ends lost 4 bases and 8 bases respectively, with 14 bases between them. This chain's CDR3 is CASSSGTPTGYTF. The CDR3 nucleotides read TGTGCCAGCAGTTCCGGGACACCGACCGGCTACACCTTC.

CDR3 sequence (DNA): TGTGCCAGCGGGGGGGCGGGAAGGGGGGATGAGCAGTTCTTC. As protein: CASGGAGRGDEQFF. V usage is TRBV6-6 and J usage is TRBJ2-1; tentative D call: TRBD2 (7 bases). Trimming removed 8 bases from V and 8 bases from J, with 19 bases in between. From germline, CDR1 is MNHNY and CDR2 SVGAGI (reference sequence). This CDR3 contains 14 residues.

The chain couples TRBV10-3 to TRBJ2-7; 10 positions agree with TRBD1. The germline V gene encodes CDR1 ENHRY and CDR2 SYGVKD. J was trimmed by 4 bases and V by 9 bases; bases with no gene match: 6. CDR3 length: 13 amino acids. This CDR3 reads CAIGTGVRYEQYF. In nucleotides, the CDR3 is TGTGCCATTGGGACAGGGGTACGATACGAGCAGTACTTC.

The J gene is TRBJ2-5, the V gene TRBV28; TRBD2 aligns across 14 bases. The CDR3 covers 16 residues. CDR1 is MDHEN, CDR2 SYDVKM, per germline. The V segment lost 5 bases and the J segment 5 bases; nucleotides outside the gene matches: 7. CDR3 DNA sequence: TGTGCCAGCAGTCAGGGACTAGCGGGAGCAAAGGAGACCCAGTACTTC. It codes for CASSQGLAGAKETQYF.

This clone occurred a few times. The CDR3 loop is CASSVGGGPDTQYF. The CDR3, as DNA: TGTGCCAGCAGCGTAGGCGGGGGACCAGATACGCAGTATTTT. This chain connects TRBV9 to TRBJ2-3, with TRBD2 identical over 7 bases. Germline V gives CDR1 SGDLS, CDR2 YYNGEE. The V gene end was trimmed by 0 bases and the J gene end by 4 bases; junction bases not matched to a gene: 2. This CDR3 has 14 amino acids.

This rearrangement joins TRBV7-9 to TRBJ2-1; no reliable D call. V was cut by 1 base and J by 5 bases, with 6 bases left in between. The CDR3 loop spans 13 amino acids. Germline V lookup: CDR1 SEHNR, CDR2 FQNEAQ (reference sequence). In nucleotides, the CDR3 is TGTGCCAGCAGCTTAGATCCCGACAATGAGCAGTTCTTC. Its protein is CASSLDPDNEQFF. The full variable domain, with the rest looked up from reference TRBV7-9 and TRBJ2-1, is DTGVSQNPRHKITKRGQNVTFRCDPISEHNRLYWYRQTLGQGPEFLTYFQNEAQLEKSRLLSDRFSAERPKGSFSTLEIQRTEQGDSAMYLCASSLDPDNEQFFGPGTRLTVL.

The gene calls are TRBV20-1 and TRBJ2-7, with D hard to call. Germline V gene sequence: CDR1 DFQATT, CDR2 SNEGSKA (reference sequence). V dropped 6 bases and J dropped 0 bases, with 6 bases sitting between them. The CDR3 extends over 11 amino acids. The CDR3 here is CSAVGSYEQYF. The CDR3 DNA reads TGCAGTGCCGTCGGCTCCTACGAGCAGTACTTC.

This rearrangement joins TRBV11-2 to TRBJ1-1; D perhaps matches TRBD1 (5 bases). Germline lookup yields CDR1 SGHAT and CDR2 FQNNGV. This CDR3 contains 15 residues. Deletions cut 3 bases from V and 4 bases from J, with 15 bases between. CDR3 sequence reads: CASSFFPLRVTEAFF. In DNA, the CDR3 is TGTGCCAGCAGCTTTTTTCCCCTCAGGGTCACTGAAGCTTTCTTT.

This clone was detected ten times or more. This chain connects TRBV27 to TRBJ1-2, with TRBD1 matching 10 bases. This CDR3 contains 16 residues. V lost 5 bases to trimming and J lost 4 bases; unmatched junction nucleotides: 10. Looked up from germline, CDR1 is MNHEY and CDR2 is SMNVEV (reference sequence). As DNA, the CDR3 is TGTGCCAGCAGTCCTACAAGGGACAGGGGATCCTATGGCTACACCTTC. This encodes CASSPTRDRGSYGYTF.

The gene calls are TRBV27 and TRBJ2-7, with TRBD2 identical over 10 bases. The CDR3 consists of 15 residues. The ends lost 5 bases at V and 6 bases at J; junction bases unmatched: 10. Germline assignment: CDR1 MNHEY and CDR2 SMNVEV (reference sequence). In DNA form, the CDR3 reads TGTGCCAGCAGTCCTAGCGGGAGTTCAGTTTCCGAGCAGTACTTC. This translates into CASSPSGSSVSEQYF.

This clone was observed a single time. V gene TRBV28 combines with J gene TRBJ2-7, with 11 bases lining up with TRBD2. The CDR3 contains 19 residues. Looked up from germline, CDR1 is MDHEN and CDR2 is SYDVKM. Trimming removed 7 bases from V and 1 base from J; junction bases left unmatched: 18. The CDR3 DNA is TGTGCCAGCACTACGAGGCTAGCGGGAGGTGGGTCGGTGTCCTACGAGCAGTACTTC. Its translation is CASTTRLAGGGSVSYEQYF.